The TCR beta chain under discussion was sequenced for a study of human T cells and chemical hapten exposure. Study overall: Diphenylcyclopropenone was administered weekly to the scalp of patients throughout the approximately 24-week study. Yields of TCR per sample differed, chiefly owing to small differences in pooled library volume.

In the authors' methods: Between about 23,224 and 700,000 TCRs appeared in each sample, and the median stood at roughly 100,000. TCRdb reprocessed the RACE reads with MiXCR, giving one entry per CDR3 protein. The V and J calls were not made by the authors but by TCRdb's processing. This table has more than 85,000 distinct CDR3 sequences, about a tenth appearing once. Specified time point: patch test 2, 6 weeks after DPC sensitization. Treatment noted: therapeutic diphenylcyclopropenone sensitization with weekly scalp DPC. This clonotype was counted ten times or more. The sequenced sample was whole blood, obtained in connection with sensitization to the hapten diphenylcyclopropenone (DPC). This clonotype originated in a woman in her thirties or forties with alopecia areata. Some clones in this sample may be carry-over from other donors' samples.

CDR3 DNA sequence: TGTGCCAGTAACGAACACGGGACAGGGAAGAACAATGAGCAGTTCTTC. Translation gives CASNEHGTGKNNEQFF. This rearrangement joins TRBV19 to TRBJ2-1; 9 positions match TRBD1. The CDR3 contains 16 residues. Germline V gene lookup returns CDR1 LNHDA and CDR2 SQIVND (reference sequence). J gave up 5 bases and V 7 bases, and 12 bases lay outside the gene matches.